This T cell receptor (beta chain) was found in a study of T cells in Graves' hyperthyroidism and ophthalmopathy. This CDR3 comprises 17 residues. Looked up from germline, CDR1 is WNHNN and CDR2 is SYGVQD (reference sequence). Points on this clonotype: An end of the junction does not agree with germline; a read error may underlie this.

TCR beta CDR3 regions were amplified from RNA. Using the HTBI primer set, a first-round RT-PCR was run on the TCR CDR3. TCRdb analysed the multiplex PCR reads with MiXCR anew, one entry per CDR3 protein. This repertoire shows 660,000 or so distinct CDR3 sequences, 45% found once; its top ten account for less than 8.5%. V usage is TRBV10-1 and J usage is TRBJ1-5; D unclear. Sequenced: peripheral blood or thyroid tissue (not recorded which). This receptor was obtained from an adult man with Graves' disease, either hyperthyroidism or ophthalmopathy (not recorded which). The CDR3 protein is CASTESNSRKFNQPQHF. For the CDR3, the DNA is TGCGCCAGCACTGAGTCAAACAGCCGAAAGTTCAATCAGCCCCAGCATTTT.